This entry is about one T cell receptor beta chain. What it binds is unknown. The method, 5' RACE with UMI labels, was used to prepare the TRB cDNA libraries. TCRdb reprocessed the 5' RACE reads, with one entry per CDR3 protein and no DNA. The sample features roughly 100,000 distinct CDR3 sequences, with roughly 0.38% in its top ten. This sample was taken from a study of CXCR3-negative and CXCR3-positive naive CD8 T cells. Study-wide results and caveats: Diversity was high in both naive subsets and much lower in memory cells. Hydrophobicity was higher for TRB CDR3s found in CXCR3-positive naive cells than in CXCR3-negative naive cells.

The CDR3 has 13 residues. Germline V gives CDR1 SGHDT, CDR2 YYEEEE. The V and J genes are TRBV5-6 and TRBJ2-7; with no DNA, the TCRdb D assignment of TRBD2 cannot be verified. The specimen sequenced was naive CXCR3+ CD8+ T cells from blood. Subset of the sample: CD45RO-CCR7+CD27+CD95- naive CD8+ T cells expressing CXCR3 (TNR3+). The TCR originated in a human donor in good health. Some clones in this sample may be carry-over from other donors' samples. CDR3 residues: CASSVYGTLEQYF.